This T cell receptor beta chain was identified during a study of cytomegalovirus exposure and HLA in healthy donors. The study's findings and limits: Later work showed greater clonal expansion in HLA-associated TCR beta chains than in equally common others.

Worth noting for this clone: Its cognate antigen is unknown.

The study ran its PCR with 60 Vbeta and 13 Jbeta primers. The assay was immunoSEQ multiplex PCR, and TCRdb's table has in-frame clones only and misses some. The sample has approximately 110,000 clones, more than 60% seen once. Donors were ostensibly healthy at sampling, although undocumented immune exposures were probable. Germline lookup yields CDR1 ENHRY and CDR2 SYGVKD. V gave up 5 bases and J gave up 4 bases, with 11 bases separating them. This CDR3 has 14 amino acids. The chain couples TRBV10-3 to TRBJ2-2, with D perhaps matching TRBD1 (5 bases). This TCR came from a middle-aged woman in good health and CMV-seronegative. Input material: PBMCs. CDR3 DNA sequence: TGTGCCATCAGTCCCAGGGTTATCACCGGGGAGCTGTTTTTT. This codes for CAISPRVITGELFF.